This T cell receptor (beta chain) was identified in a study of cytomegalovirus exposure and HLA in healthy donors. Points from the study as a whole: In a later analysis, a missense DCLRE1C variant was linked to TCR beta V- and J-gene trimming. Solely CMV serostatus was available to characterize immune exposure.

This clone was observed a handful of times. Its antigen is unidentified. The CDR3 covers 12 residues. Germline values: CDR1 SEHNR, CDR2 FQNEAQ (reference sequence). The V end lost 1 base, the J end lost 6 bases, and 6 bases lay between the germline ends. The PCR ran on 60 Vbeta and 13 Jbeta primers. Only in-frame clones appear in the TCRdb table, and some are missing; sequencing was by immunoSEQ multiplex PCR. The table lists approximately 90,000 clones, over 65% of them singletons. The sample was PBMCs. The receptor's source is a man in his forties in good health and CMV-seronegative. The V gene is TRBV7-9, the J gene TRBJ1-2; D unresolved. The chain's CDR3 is CASSLVEDGYTF. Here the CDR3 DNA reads TGTGCCAGCAGCTTAGTAGAGGATGGCTACACCTTC. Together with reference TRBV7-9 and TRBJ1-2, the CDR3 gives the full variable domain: DTGVSQNPRHKITKRGQNVTFRCDPISEHNRLYWYRQTLGQGPEFLTYFQNEAQLEKSRLLSDRFSAERPKGSFSTLEIQRTEQGDSAMYLCASSLVEDGYTFGSGTRLTVV.